This TCR beta chain was found in a study of blood T cell repertoires in COVID-19. Germline loops: CDR1 MNHEY, CDR2 SMNVEV (reference sequence). J lost 8 bases, V lost 6 bases, and 8 bases had no gene match. The CDR3 spans 13 residues. The repertoire was sequenced with immunoSEQ multiplex PCR; TCRdb's copy has only in-frame clones and lacks some. The data hold about 22,000 clones, with roughly 87% observed a single time. Sequencing was performed on peripheral blood. This receptor was taken from a human donor with active COVID-19. The donor label of this sample is uncertain. V gene TRBV27 combines with J gene TRBJ1-2, with 8 bases identical to TRBD1. CDR3 loop: CASSPTGARGYTF. As DNA, the CDR3 is TGTGCCAGCAGCCCGACAGGGGCAAGGGGCTACACCTTC.